These 9 T cell receptor beta chains were sequenced from one sample in a study of T cell responses to AZD1222 COVID-19 vaccine. Some clones are missing from TCRdb's copy, which holds only in-frame ones; the method was immunoSEQ multiplex PCR. The sample includes 110,000 to 150,000 clones, 75% to 90% of them seen just once. The starting material was peripheral blood, obtained on day 0 of AZD1222 vaccination. These receptors originate from an adult in good health.

This chain links TRBV11-2 with TRBJ2-7; 12 bases fit TRBD2. The CDR3 is made up of 13 amino acids. V lost 6 bases, J lost 4 bases, and 1 base stayed unmatched. Germline V gene sequence: CDR1 SGHAT, CDR2 FQNNGV. CDR3 sequence reads: CASRTSGSYEQYF. As DNA, the CDR3 is TGTGCCAGCAGGACTAGCGGGAGTTACGAGCAGTACTTC.

The chain links TRBV10-1 to TRBJ2-1; unclear D gene. The CDR3 sequence is 10 residues long. Trimming shortened V by 5 bases and J by 7 bases, and 3 bases separated the two germline ends. Germline-derived CDR1 and CDR2 are WNHNN and SYGVQD (reference sequence). The CDR3 DNA follows: TGCGCCAGCAGTTGGAATGAGCAGTTCTTC. It yields the protein CASSWNEQFF.

CDR3 in DNA: TGTGCCACCGCAGCGGGAGGGCAAGATACGCAGTATTTT. This gives the protein CATAAGGQDTQYF. The chain is built from TRBV24-1 and TRBJ2-3; 10 bases line up with TRBD2. V was pared by 9 bases and J by 5 bases, with 4 bases of the junction left unmatched. This CDR3 is 13 amino acids long. Germline V gives CDR1 KGHDR, CDR2 SFDVKD.

The chain recombines TRBV2 with TRBJ1-1; D is unresolved. The V gene lost 3 bases and the J gene lost 4 bases, with 15 bases spanning the gap. The CDR3 is made up of 15 amino acids. Germline CDR1 SNHLY, CDR2 FYNNEI. The CDR3 DNA sequence: TGTGCCAGCAGTGACATTAACGGGTGGGGCACTGAAGCTTTCTTT. Its translation is CASSDINGWGTEAFF.

This chain joins TRBV6-1 and TRBJ1-1; the D gene is possibly TRBD1 (6 bases). The germline V and J ends were trimmed by 0 bases and 1 base, with 15 bases remaining between them. This CDR3 has 17 amino acids. CDR1 is MNHNS, CDR2 SASEGT, per germline. The CDR3 region has the DNA TGTGCCAGCAGTGAAGCTTGGGGGCCAGAGGGGAACACTGAAGCTTTCTTT. Amino acid sequence: CASSEAWGPEGNTEAFF.

The chain has TRBV7-3 and TRBJ1-1; D gene unclear. The CDR3 covers 14 residues. With 5 bases removed from V and 0 bases from J, the gap between germline ends came to 10 bases. CDR1 is SGHTA, CDR2 FQGTGA, per germline. The chain's CDR3 is CASSPPQVNTEAFF. The CDR3 DNA reads TGTGCCAGCAGCCCACCCCAAGTGAACACTGAAGCTTTCTTT.

In this sample, this clone turned up a few times. The chain links TRBV5-1 to TRBJ2-3, with D perhaps matching TRBD1 (6 bases). V gave up 4 bases and J gave up 2 bases, with 14 bases separating them. The CDR3 extends over 15 amino acids. Looked up from germline, CDR1 is SGHRS and CDR2 is YFSETQ. CDR3 nucleotide sequence: TGCGCCAGCAGCCTGGCAGGGGTGCCCACAGATACGCAGTATTTT. Translation: CASSLAGVPTDTQYF.

This clone was seen a single time. The chain uses TRBV28 and TRBJ1-1; no reliable D call. Germline-derived CDR1 and CDR2 are MDHEN and SYDVKM. Deletions cut 4 bases from V and 1 base from J, with 13 bases between. The CDR3 is made up of 15 amino acids. CDR3 DNA: TGTGCCAGCAGTTCAGTCCCGCCAAAGAACACTGAAGCTTTCTTT. It specifies CASSSVPPKNTEAFF.

The chain combines TRBV20-1 with TRBJ2-1; the D is unclear. This CDR3 is built from 10 residues. V was shortened by 5 bases and J by 7 bases, with 6 bases between the two germline ends. Germline assignment: CDR1 DFQATT and CDR2 SNEGSKA (reference sequence). The CDR3 nucleotides are TGCAGTGCTGAATCAAATGAGCAGTTCTTC. It is translated as CSAESNEQFF.